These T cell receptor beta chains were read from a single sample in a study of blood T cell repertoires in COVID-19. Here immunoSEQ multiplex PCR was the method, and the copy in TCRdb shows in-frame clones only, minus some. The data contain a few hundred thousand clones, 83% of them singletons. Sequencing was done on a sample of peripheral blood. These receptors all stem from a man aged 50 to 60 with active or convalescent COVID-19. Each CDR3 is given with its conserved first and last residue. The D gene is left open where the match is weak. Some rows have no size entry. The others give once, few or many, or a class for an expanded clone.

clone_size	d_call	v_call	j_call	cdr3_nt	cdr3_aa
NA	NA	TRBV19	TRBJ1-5	TGTGCCAGTACCACAGGGCCCAATCAGCCCCAGCATTTT	CASTTGPNQPQHF
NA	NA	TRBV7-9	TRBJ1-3	TGTGCCAGCACCCTATCTGGAAACACCATATATTTT	CASTLSGNTIYF
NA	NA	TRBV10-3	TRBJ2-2	TGTGCCATCAGTGGTGGACAGTACGACACCGGGGAGCTGTTTTTT	CAISGGQYDTGELFF
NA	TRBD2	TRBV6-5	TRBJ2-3	TGTGCCAGCATCGTAGCGGGAGGAGGGGATACGCAGTATTTT	CASIVAGGGDTQYF
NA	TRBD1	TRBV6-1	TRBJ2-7	TGTGCCAGCAGTGAGTGGGCAGGGGGCTCCTACGAGCAGTACTTC	CASSEWAGGSYEQYF
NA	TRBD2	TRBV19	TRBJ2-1	TGTGCCAGTATGACTAGCGGGGGGGCCCGCGAGCAGTTCTTC	CASMTSGGAREQFF
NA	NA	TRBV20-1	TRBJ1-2	TGCAGTGCTAGTAAGGGGGAAGACTATGGCTACACCTTC	CSASKGEDYGYTF
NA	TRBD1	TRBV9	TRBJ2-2	TGTGCCAGCAGCGTAGGACAGGGGGCCACCGGGGAGCTGTTTTTT	CASSVGQGATGELFF
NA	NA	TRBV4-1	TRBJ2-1	TGCGCCAGCAGCCTCGGGAATGAGCAGTTCTTC	CASSLGNEQFF
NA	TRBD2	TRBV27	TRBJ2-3	TGTGCCAGCAGTTCCCCCCGGCTAGCGGGACGGGGAAGGACAGATACGCAGTATTTT	CASSSPRLAGRGRTDTQYF
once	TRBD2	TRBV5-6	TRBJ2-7	TGTGCCAGCTCCTCGGGACTAGCGGGAATACACGAGCAGTACTTC	CASSSGLAGIHEQYF
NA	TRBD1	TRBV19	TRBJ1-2	TGTGCCAGTAGTATAGGGGACAGGACGGGTGGCTACACCTTC	CASSIGDRTGGYTF
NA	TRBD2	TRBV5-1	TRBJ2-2	TGCGCCAGCAGCTTGGTTGGGACTACGACCGGGGAGCTGTTTTTT	CASSLVGTTTGELFF
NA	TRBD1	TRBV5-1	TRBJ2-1	TGCGCCAGCAGCCAAGGGACAGCCAACCTCCTTGAGCAGTTCTTC	CASSQGTANLLEQFF
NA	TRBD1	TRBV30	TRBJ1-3	TGTGCCACGGGACAGGGGATAAACTCTGGAAACACCATATATTTT	CATGQGINSGNTIYF
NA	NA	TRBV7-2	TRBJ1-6	TGTGCCAGCGGTTTGGGGGGTAATTCACCCCTCCACTTT	CASGLGGNSPLHF
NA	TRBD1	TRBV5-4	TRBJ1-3	TGTGCCAGCAGCTGGGACAGAAGCTCTGGAAACACCATATATTTT	CASSWDRSSGNTIYF
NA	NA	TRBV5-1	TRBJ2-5	TGCGCCAGCAGCCTTCAAGAGACCCAGTACTTC	CASSLQETQYF
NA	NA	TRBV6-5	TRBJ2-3	TGTGCCAGCAGTTACCGGCGCGGAGACACAGATACGCAGTATTTT	CASSYRRGDTDTQYF
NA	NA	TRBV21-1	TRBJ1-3	TGTGCCAGCAGCGCTGGAAATGCAGGGGGTAACTCTGGAAACACCATATATTTT	CASSAGNAGGNSGNTIYF
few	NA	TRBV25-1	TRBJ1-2	TGTGCCAGCAAAACAAGTTTTAGCGGCTACACCTTC	CASKTSFSGYTF
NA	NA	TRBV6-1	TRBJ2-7	TGTGCCAGCAGTGAAGAAGTGACACTTTCCTACGAGCAGTACTTC	CASSEEVTLSYEQYF
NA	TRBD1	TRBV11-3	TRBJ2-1	TGTGCCAGCAGCGCGGCGACAGGGTTTTCCTACAATGAGCAGTTCTTC	CASSAATGFSYNEQFF
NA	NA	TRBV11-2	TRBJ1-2	TGTGCCAGCAGCCCCGGGTCAGTCTTTCCTAACTATGGCTACACCTTC	CASSPGSVFPNYGYTF
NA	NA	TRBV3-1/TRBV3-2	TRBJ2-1	TGTGCCAGCAGCCAGGAACCGGGACACGTTTACAATGAGCAGTTCTTC	CASSQEPGHVYNEQFF
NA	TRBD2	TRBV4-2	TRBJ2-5	TGTGCCAGCAGCCAAGGACTAGCGGGAGGTGCCCAGTACTTC	CASSQGLAGGAQYF
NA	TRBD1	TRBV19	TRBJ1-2	TGTGCCAGTAGTATAAAAGGCAGGGGGATCTATGGCTACACCTTC	CASSIKGRGIYGYTF
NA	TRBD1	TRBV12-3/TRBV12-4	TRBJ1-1	TGTGCCAGCAGGTGGGACAGGGGCACTGAAGCTTTCTTT	CASRWDRGTEAFF
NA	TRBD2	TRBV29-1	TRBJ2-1	TGCAGCGGATGGACTAGCGGGAGTGGGCACGATGAGCAGTTCTTC	CSGWTSGSGHDEQFF
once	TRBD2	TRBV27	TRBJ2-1	TGTGCCAGCAGTATATTAGCGGGAGGGCCTCGGAATGAGCAGTTCTTC	CASSILAGGPRNEQFF
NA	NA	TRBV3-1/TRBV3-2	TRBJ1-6	TGTGCCAGCAGCCAAGGGCGAACGGGGAATTCACCCCTCCACTTT	CASSQGRTGNSPLHF
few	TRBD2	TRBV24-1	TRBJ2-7	TGTGCCACCAGTGATCCGCTTAGCGGGAGCAGCATCTACGAGCAGTACTTC	CATSDPLSGSSIYEQYF
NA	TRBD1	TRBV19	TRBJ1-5	TGTGCCAGTAGTATTAGCGGACAGGGCAATCAGCCCCAGCATTTT	CASSISGQGNQPQHF
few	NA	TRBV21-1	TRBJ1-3	TGTGCCAGCAAGTTACAGGGTTACTCTGGAAACACCATATATTTT	CASKLQGYSGNTIYF
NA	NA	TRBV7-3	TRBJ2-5	TGTGCCAGCAGCTTAATTGGCGAGACCCAGTACTTC	CASSLIGETQYF
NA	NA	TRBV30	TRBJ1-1	TGTGCCTGGAGCGGGACACCGAACACTGAAGCTTTCTTT	CAWSGTPNTEAFF
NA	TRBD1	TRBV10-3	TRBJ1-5	TGTGCCATCAGTGAGGGGACAGGGGGCTATATCATTGCGCCCCAGCATTTT	CAISEGTGGYIIAPQHF
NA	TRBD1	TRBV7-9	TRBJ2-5	TGTGCCAGCAGCTCGGACAGGGGGCCACGGGAGACCCAGTACTTC	CASSSDRGPRETQYF
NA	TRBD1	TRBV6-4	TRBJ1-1	TGTGCCAGAAGTGAAAGGGGACAGGGGTGCACTGAAGCTTTCTTT	CARSERGQGCTEAFF
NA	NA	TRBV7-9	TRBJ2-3	TGTGCCAGCAGATCCCAGGGTTTAGATACGCAGTATTTT	CASRSQGLDTQYF